What follows is one TCR beta chain and its context. This clone came up many times. Its antigen has not been determined. Base-call qualities are not available, and no considerably larger clone is one nucleotide away. The donors were healthy, HIV-negative adults who had no recently reported acute infections or vaccinations. Every donor was a Caucasian adult residing in Nashville, Tennessee, USA. For unsorted samples, about 90 million PBMCs were counted and genomic DNA was extracted with the QIAamp DNA Blood Mini kit. Blood was obtained by leukapheresis, after which PBMCs were separated by Ficoll-Histopaque density gradient centrifugation and cryopreserved in liquid nitrogen vapor phase. The data originate from a study of shared clonotypes between healthy human individuals (dated by TCRdb to about 2020). Regarding the complete study: Three men and two women, aged 18 to 49 years, made up the cohort. To estimate repertoire size and how much clonotypes are shared between individuals, the study performed deep sequencing of blood TCR repertoires from roughly five healthy adults. To increase sequencing depth and limit assay-specific biases, TCR repertoire library preparation and sequencing were carried out by different laboratories using diverse techniques. Each donor's leukapheresis produced roughly between about 0.9 and 9.5 billion PBMCs.

Here is what the overall study found, with its caveats: Sampling was restricted to blood, and TCR repertoires in tissues likely differ from the TCR repertoires found in blood. Based on pairwise subsampling, the degree of clonotype sharing among donors was expected to be affected by sequencing depth. The genetic and exposure-history diversity represented was limited by the small number of donors.

Using the deep immunoSEQ assay, TCR CDR3 regions were amplified from genomic DNA by multiplex PCR. For each cell subset, the extracted genomic DNA was distributed evenly across all wells of several immunoSEQ 96-well plates, and each plate served as one replicate. Each replicate PCR for unsorted PBMC received approximately 0.3 ug genomic DNA, equal to 30,000 or so T cell genomes. Unsorted PBMC genomic DNA was sequenced across ten immunoSEQ deep assay plates. Purified libraries were quantified with a Qubit 3.0 fluorometer, sized on a Bioanalyzer 2100, and re-quantified with the KAPA Library Quantification kit. Every immunoSEQ 96-well plate was sequenced on a separate single-read 150-cycle Illumina NextSeq 550 flow cell. Concerning the study's data processing: Because the immunoSEQ output included only junctional sequences and no quality scores, the filtering could not be the same as the filtering used for full-length reads. Sequences were annotated with PyIR, a Python wrapper for IgBLAST v1.9, using IMGT germline references to assign V/J genes and CDR3. Reads were filtered out if the reads had weak V/J assignments (E-value above 1e-6), no CDR3, stop codons, out-of-frame junctions, or ambiguous translated residues. V3J clonotypes were defined as sequences sharing an identical inferred V gene, J gene, and CDR3 amino acid sequence. Percentage overlap between repertoires was calculated by dividing the number of shared unique clonotypes by the size of the smaller repertoire. Repertoire richness was assessed with RTK rarefaction, the Chao1 estimator, and Recon v2.1 estimates of unobserved clonotypes. TCRdb's version of the immuneACCESS table is confined to in-frame rearrangements and falls short of the full clone set. An unresolved V gene accounts for under half of the shortfall where checked; the remainder is of unknown origin. That table furnishes V, J and clone size, whereas the DNA furnished D and trimming. A total of roughly 490,000 clones appear in this sample, 75% to 85% of them only once. 13% of the sample is in the top ten clones.

From the cysteine through the phenylalanine, the CDR3 covers 16 amino acids. The retained sequence is limited to the CDR3, 48 bases, with the frame set at the first base. CDR1 and CDR2, looked up from the germline V gene (reference sequence), are LNHNV and YYDKDF. The V and J ends are trimmed by 3 bases and 2 bases, leaving 17 bases between them. The clonotype originates from a woman aged 40 to 50 in good health. Some clones in this sample may be carry-over from other donors' samples. Sample: PBMCs. Here the chain combines TRBV15 and TRBJ2-7; a tentative D call is TRBD1 (6 bases match). The CDR3 amino acid sequence is: CATSSVRRSGAYEQYF. The nucleotide sequence is TGTGCCACCAGCAGTGTCAGGAGGTCAGGGGCCTACGAGCAGTACTTC.